This TCR beta chain came from a study of post-analysis software for immune sequencing data. Study-wide points: Patients used a handful of TRBV segments, including TRBV5-6, TRBV5-1 and TRBV20-1, more often than controls.

Each TCR beta cDNA library carried unique molecular identifiers. A single record per CDR3 protein comes from TCRdb applying MiXCR to the PCR reads. The table includes 740,000 or so distinct CDR3 sequences, roughly 50% detected once. As for this clonotype: Its antigen is still unknown.

V lost 3 bases to trimming and J lost 0 bases, with 4 bases between them. Germline lookup yields CDR1 KGHDR and CDR2 SFDVKD. The CDR3 has 14 residues. Sequenced sample: blood. The J gene is TRBJ2-2, the V gene TRBV24-1; D is undetermined. The receptor comes from a girl between 10 and 17 years old with multiple sclerosis. CDR3 in DNA: TGTGCCACCAGTGATATCACGAACACCGGGGAGCTGTTTTTT. Amino acid sequence: CATSDITNTGELFF.